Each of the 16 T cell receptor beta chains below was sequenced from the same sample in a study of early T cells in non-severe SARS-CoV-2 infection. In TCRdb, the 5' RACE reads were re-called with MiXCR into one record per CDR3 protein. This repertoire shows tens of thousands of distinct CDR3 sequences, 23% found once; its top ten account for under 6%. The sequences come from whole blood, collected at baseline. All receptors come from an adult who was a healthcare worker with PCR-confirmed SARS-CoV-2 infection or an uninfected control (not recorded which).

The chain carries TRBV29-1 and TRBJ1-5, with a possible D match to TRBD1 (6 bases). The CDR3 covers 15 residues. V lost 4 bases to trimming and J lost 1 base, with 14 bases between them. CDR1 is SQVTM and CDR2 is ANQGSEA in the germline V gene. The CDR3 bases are TGCAGCGTTGGGGAGAGCCAGGGGAGCAATCAGCCCCAGCATTTT. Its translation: CSVGESQGSNQPQHF.

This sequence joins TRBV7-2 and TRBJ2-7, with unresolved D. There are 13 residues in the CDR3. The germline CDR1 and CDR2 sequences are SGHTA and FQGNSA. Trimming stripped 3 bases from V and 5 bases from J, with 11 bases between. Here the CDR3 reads CASSFIVGNEQYF. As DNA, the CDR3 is TGTGCCAGCAGCTTTATTGTGGGCAACGAGCAGTACTTC.

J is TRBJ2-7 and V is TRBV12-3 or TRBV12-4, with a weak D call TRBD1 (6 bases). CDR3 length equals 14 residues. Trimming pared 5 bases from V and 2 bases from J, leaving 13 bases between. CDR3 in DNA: TGTGCCAGCAGTCGGGCAGGGGAGCCCTACGAGCAGTACTTC. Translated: CASSRAGEPYEQYF.

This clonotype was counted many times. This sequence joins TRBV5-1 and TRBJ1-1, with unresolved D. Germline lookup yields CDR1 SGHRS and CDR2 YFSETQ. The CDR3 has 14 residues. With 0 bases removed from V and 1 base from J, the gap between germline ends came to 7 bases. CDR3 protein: CASSLDRENTEAFF. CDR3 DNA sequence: TGCGCCAGCAGCTTGGATAGGGAGAACACTGAAGCTTTCTTT.

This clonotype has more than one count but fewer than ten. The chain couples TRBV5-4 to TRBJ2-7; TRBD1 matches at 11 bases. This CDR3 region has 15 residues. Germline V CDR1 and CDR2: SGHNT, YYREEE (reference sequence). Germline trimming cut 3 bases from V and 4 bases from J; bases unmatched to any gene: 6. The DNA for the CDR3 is TGTGCCAGCAGCTCACCGGGACAGGGGGGATACGAGCAGTACTTC. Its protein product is CASSSPGQGGYEQYF.

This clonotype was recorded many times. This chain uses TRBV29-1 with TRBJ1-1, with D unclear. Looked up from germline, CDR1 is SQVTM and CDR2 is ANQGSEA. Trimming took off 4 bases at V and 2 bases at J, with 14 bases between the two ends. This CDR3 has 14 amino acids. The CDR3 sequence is CSVGGSGLNTEAFF. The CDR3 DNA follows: TGCAGCGTTGGAGGGAGTGGGTTAAACACTGAAGCTTTCTTT. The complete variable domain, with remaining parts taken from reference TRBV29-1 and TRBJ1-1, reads SAVISQKPSRDICQRGTSLTIQCQVDSQVTMMFWYRQQPGQSLTLIATANQGSEATYESGFVIDKFPISRPNLTFSTLTVSNMSPEDSSIYLCSVGGSGLNTEAFFGQGTRLTVV.

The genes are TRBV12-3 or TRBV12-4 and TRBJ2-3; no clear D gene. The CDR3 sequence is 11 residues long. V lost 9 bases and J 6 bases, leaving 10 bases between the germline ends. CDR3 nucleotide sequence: TGTGCCAGTAGTAGACGGGATACGCAGTATTTT. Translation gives CASSRRDTQYF.

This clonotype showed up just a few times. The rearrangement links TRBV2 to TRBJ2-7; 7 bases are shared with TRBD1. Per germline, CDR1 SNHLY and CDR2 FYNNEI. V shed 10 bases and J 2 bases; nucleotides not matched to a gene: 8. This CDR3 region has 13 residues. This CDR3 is CATHGTATYEQYF. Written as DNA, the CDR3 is TGTGCCACTCACGGGACAGCCACCTACGAGCAGTACTTC.

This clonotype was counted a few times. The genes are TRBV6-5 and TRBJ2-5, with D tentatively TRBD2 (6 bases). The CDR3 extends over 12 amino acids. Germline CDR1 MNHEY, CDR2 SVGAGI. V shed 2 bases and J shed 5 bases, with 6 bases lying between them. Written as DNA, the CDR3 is TGTGCCAGCAGTTACGGGAGGGAGACCCAGTACTTC. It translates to CASSYGRETQYF.

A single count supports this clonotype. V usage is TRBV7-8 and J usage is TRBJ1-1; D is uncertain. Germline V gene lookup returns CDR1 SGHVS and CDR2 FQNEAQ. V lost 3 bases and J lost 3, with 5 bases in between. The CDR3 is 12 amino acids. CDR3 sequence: CASSFLDTEAFF. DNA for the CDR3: TGTGCCAGCAGCTTTTTAGACACTGAAGCTTTCTTT.

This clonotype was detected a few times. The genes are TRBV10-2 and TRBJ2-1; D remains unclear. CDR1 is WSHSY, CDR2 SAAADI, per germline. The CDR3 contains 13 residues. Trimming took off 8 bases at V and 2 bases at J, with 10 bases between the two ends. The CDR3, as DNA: TGCGCCAGCGGCCCTGGGGCCTACAATGAGCAGTTCTTC. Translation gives CASGPGAYNEQFF.

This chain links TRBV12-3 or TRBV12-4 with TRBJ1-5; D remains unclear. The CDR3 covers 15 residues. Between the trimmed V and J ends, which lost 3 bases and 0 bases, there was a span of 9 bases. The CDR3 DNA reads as TGTGCCAGCAGTTTGTCTAGTTCTAGCAATCAGCCCCAGCATTTT. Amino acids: CASSLSSSSNQPQHF.

The CDR3 region is CASSQRRDRGAYEQFF. The CDR3, as DNA: TGTGCCAGCAGCCAAAGGCGGGACAGAGGGGCGTATGAGCAGTTCTTC. V and J are TRBV7-2 and TRBJ2-1; D is possibly TRBD1 (7 bases). Germline V CDR1 and CDR2: SGHTA, FQGNSA. The CDR3 contains 16 residues. Trimming took 5 bases from V and 8 from J, leaving 22 bases between them.

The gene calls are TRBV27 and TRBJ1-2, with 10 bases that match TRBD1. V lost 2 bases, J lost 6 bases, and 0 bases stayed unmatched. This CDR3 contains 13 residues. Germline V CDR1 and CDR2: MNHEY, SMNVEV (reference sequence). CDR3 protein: CASSLGQGDGYTF. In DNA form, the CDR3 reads TGTGCCAGCAGTTTAGGACAGGGGGATGGCTACACCTTC.

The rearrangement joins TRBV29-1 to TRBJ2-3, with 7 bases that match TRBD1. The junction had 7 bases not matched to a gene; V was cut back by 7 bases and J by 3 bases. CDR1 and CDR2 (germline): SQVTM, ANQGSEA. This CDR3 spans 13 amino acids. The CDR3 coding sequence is TGCAGCGACAGGGACAGTTTAACAGATACGCAGTATTTT. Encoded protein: CSDRDSLTDTQYF.

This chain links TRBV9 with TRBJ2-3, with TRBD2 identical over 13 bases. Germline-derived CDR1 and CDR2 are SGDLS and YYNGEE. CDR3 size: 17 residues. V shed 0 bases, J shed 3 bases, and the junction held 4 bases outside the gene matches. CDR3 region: CASSVVPTSGGTDTQYF. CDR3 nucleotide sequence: TGTGCCAGCAGCGTAGTCCCGACTAGCGGGGGGACAGATACGCAGTATTTT.